This passage covers 10 T cell receptor beta chains from one sample sequenced in a study of blood T cell repertoires in COVID-19. Assay: immunoSEQ multiplex PCR; the TCRdb copy retains only in-frame clones and omits some. The sample consists of some 490,000 clones, approximately 85% of them appearing once. Sample: peripheral blood. These TCRs come from a human donor in a cohort sampled during active COVID-19.

V and J are TRBV3-1 (or the pseudogene TRBV3-2) and TRBJ1-1; D gene ambiguous. Germline V gives CDR1 LGHDT, CDR2 YNNKEL (reference sequence). Trimming cost V 1 base and J 6 bases, with 12 bases left between them. This CDR3 spans 14 amino acids. The CDR3 region has the DNA TGTGCCAGCAGCCAAGTCAGAATGAATGCTGAAGCTTTCTTT. Protein product: CASSQVRMNAEAFF.

V usage is TRBV30 and J usage is TRBJ2-2; maybe TRBD2 (5 bases). The V end lost 4 bases, the J end lost 6 bases, and 12 bases lay between the germline ends. Germline V CDR1 and CDR2: GTSNPN, SVGIG (reference sequence). The CDR3 consists of 13 residues. The CDR3 nucleotides are TGTGCCTGGAACCCCGGGGTATCCGGGGAGCTGTTTTTT. This sequence encodes CAWNPGVSGELFF.

V is TRBV9 and J is TRBJ1-3; D possibly corresponds to TRBD1 (5 bases). V lost 2 bases and J 4 bases, leaving 16 bases between the germline ends. Germline lookup yields CDR1 SGDLS and CDR2 YYNGEE. The CDR3 extends over 16 amino acids. The CDR3 DNA reads as TGTGCCAGCAGCGTGGGGCATCTCCAACTAGGAAACACCATATATTTT. This translates into CASSVGHLQLGNTIYF.

This chain uses TRBV19 with TRBJ1-3; D gene uncertain. This CDR3 is built from 15 residues. In germline, CDR1 is LNHDA, CDR2 SQIVND (reference sequence). V shed 3 bases and J shed 0 bases, with 9 bases lying between them. CDR3 amino acids: CASSMRLSSGNTIYF. The CDR3 DNA is TGTGCCAGTAGTATGAGGTTGTCCTCTGGAAACACCATATATTTT.

The chain couples TRBV19 to TRBJ2-1; tentative D call: TRBD1 (6 bases). Trimming removed 3 bases at V and 2 bases at J, with 11 bases between. Germline CDR1 and CDR2: LNHDA and SQIVND (reference sequence). CDR3 size: 15 residues. CDR3 sequence reads: CASSIGQSTYNEQFF. DNA of the CDR3: TGTGCCAGTAGTATTGGACAGTCTACCTACAATGAGCAGTTCTTC.

The V gene is TRBV6-5, the J gene TRBJ2-3; perhaps TRBD2 as D (5 bases). CDR1 is MNHEY, CDR2 SVGAGI, per germline. V lost 6 bases to trimming and J lost 4 bases, with 14 bases between them. This CDR3 is built from 14 residues. CDR3: CASSPDYGPDTQYF. CDR3 sequence (DNA): TGTGCCAGCAGCCCAGACTATGGGCCAGATACGCAGTATTTT.

The chain is built from TRBV29-1 and TRBJ1-1; 8 bases are shared with TRBD1. The CDR3 covers 13 residues. Trimming removed 7 bases from V and 5 bases from J; junction bases left unmatched: 9. Per germline, CDR1 SQVTM and CDR2 ANQGSEA. The CDR3 sequence is CSAMGQEGTEAFF. The DNA for the CDR3 is TGCAGCGCGATGGGACAGGAAGGAACTGAAGCTTTCTTT.

The chain is built from TRBV18 and TRBJ2-2, with 9 nucleotides matching TRBD1. The CDR3 has 14 amino acids. CDR1 KGHSH and CDR2 LQKENI come from the germline V gene. J gave up 6 bases and V 3 bases, and 2 bases lay outside the gene matches. CDR3 residues: CASSPRTGAGELFF. The CDR3 bases are TGTGCCAGCTCACCTAGGACAGGGGCCGGGGAGCTGTTTTTT.

This clone came up a few times. CDR3 DNA sequence: TGTGCCAGCAGCTTGGACATACCGAATCAGCCCCAGCATTTT. The encoded protein is CASSLDIPNQPQHF. This sequence joins TRBV5-8 and TRBJ1-5; no definite D call. Trimming cost V 0 bases and J 4 bases, with 8 bases left between them. This CDR3 contains 14 residues. CDR1 is SGHTS, CDR2 YDEGEE, per germline.

The rearrangement uses TRBV3-1 (or the pseudogene TRBV3-2) and TRBJ2-5, with 7 nucleotides matching TRBD1. Per the germline V gene, CDR1 is LGHDT and CDR2 is YNNKEL (reference sequence). V lost 1 base, J lost 5 bases, and 7 bases stayed unmatched. The CDR3 length is 15 residues. CDR3 nucleotide sequence: TGTGCCAGCAGCCAAGCGGACAGGCAACTGGAGACCCAGTACTTC. It encodes CASSQADRQLETQYF.